Listed below are T cell receptor beta chains from one sample, sequenced in a study of immune evolution from preneoplasia to lung adenocarcinoma. TCRdb's table, derived via immunoSEQ multiplex PCR, lists solely in-frame clones and lacks some. In the table there are around 5,700 clones, around 80% of which are singletons. Material for sequencing was FFPE lung adenocarcinoma in situ tissue. Receptors originate from an older donor with lung adenocarcinoma. The CDR3 runs from the conserved cysteine through the conserved F or W. The D gene is left open where the match is weak. Rows give clone size only sometimes, using once, few, many, or a class for an expanded clone.

>-|TRBJ2-2|-|TRBV7-2
CASRLDRTGELFF
TGTGCCAGCAGGCTAGACCGGACCGGGGAGCTGTTTTTT
>-|TRBJ2-7|TRBD1|TRBV29-1
CSGLRGLEQYF
TGCAGCGGCCTAAGGGGGCTCGAGCAGTACTTC
>-|TRBJ2-1|TRBD2|TRBV5-1
CASSLIAGGAYNEQFF
TGCGCCAGCAGCTTAATAGCGGGAGGGGCCTACAATGAGCAGTTCTTC
>-|TRBJ2-5|TRBD2|TRBV5-1
CASSSGLGETQYF
TGCGCCAGCAGCTCCGGACTAGGAGAGACCCAGTACTTC
>-|TRBJ2-1|TRBD1|TRBV25-1
CASSEYMGGTGRGNEQFF
TGTGCCAGCAGTGAATATATGGGAGGGACAGGGAGGGGCAATGAGCAGTTCTTC
>-|TRBJ2-2|-|TRBV5-6
CASSFDFSTGELFF
TGTGCCAGCAGCTTTGATTTTTCCACCGGGGAGCTGTTTTTT
>-|TRBJ1-5|-|TRBV29-1
CSVEDGSNQPQHF
TGCAGCGTTGAGGACGGGAGCAATCAGCCCCAGCATTTT
>-|TRBJ1-6|-|TRBV11-2
CASSLRLINSPLHF
TGTGCCAGCAGCTTGCGTCTCATTAATTCACCCCTCCACTTT
>-|TRBJ2-1|TRBD2|TRBV27
CASSFGTSGIPTALYNEQFF
TGTGCCAGCAGTTTCGGGACTAGCGGCATACCGACGGCCCTTTACAATGAGCAGTTCTTC
>-|TRBJ1-5|-|TRBV5-1
CASSIGPSQPQHF
TGCGCCAGCAGTATAGGTCCCAGTCAGCCCCAGCATTTT
>-|TRBJ2-5|-|TRBV5-4
CASSLRKGQETQYF
TGTGCCAGCAGCTTGAGGAAGGGACAAGAGACCCAGTACTTC
>once|TRBJ2-7|-|TRBV2
CASSPRLGNYEQYF
TGTGCCAGCAGTCCCCGTTTGGGAAACTACGAGCAGTACTTC
>-|TRBJ2-1|-|TRBV5-1
CASSFQEAYNEQFF
TGCGCCAGCAGCTTCCAGGAAGCCTACAATGAGCAGTTCTTC
>-|TRBJ2-5|-|TRBV2
CASSRDQETQYF
TGTGCCAGCAGCAGGGATCAAGAGACCCAGTACTTC
>-|TRBJ2-7|-|TRBV5-5
CASKTGRGSYEQYF
TGTGCCAGCAAAACAGGTAGGGGGTCCTACGAGCAGTACTTC
>-|TRBJ1-4|-|TRBV7-2
CASSVRGLGEKLFF
TGTGCCAGCAGCGTCAGGGGTCTAGGTGAAAAACTGTTTTTT
>-|TRBJ2-1|-|TRBV27
CASSPLSFNEQFF
TGTGCCAGCAGCCCCCTTAGTTTCAATGAGCAGTTCTTC
>once|TRBJ1-4|-|TRBV6-1
CASTTITMTNEKLFF
TGTGCCAGCACTACGATAACTATGACTAATGAAAAACTGTTTTTT
>-|TRBJ1-1|-|TRBV5-1
CASSLEAALNTEAFF
TGCGCCAGCAGCTTGGAGGCGGCACTGAACACTGAAGCTTTCTTT
>-|TRBJ2-3|TRBD2|TRBV5-1
CASSGRESGTDTQYF
TGCGCCAGCAGCGGGCGGGAGTCGGGCACAGATACGCAGTATTTT
>-|TRBJ2-3|TRBD1|TRBV15
CATNPGGARTDTQYF
TGTGCCACCAACCCAGGGGGCGCCAGGACAGATACGCAGTATTTT
>-|TRBJ1-1|-|TRBV7-9
CASSRGGTEAFF
TGTGCCAGCAGCCGGGGGGGGACTGAAGCTTTCTTT
>-|TRBJ2-2|-|TRBV2
CASREKGTGELFF
TGTGCCAGCAGGGAAAAGGGGACCGGGGAGCTGTTTTTT
>-|TRBJ2-3|-|TRBV11-3
CASSLRAGTDTQYF
TGTGCCAGCAGCTTAAGGGCGGGCACAGATACGCAGTATTTT
>few|TRBJ1-1|-|TRBV27
CASSFSQNTEAFF
TGTGCCAGCAGTTTTAGCCAGAACACTGAAGCTTTCTTT
>-|TRBJ2-3|-|TRBV5-1
CASSLGADRADTQYF
TGCGCCAGCAGCTTGGGCGCAGACCGAGCAGATACGCAGTATTTT
>-|TRBJ2-1|-|TRBV2
CASRGGVDEQFF
TGTGCCTCCAGGGGGGGGGTCGATGAGCAGTTCTTC
>-|TRBJ2-5|TRBD2|TRBV30
CAWEPSGQETQYF
TGTGCCTGGGAGCCTAGCGGCCAAGAGACCCAGTACTTC
>-|TRBJ2-2|-|TRBV19
CASSIWSANTGELFF
TGTGCCAGTAGTATCTGGAGCGCTAACACCGGGGAGCTGTTTTTT
>-|TRBJ1-2|-|TRBV6-6
CASSPDSVLYGYTF
TGTGCCAGCAGTCCGGACTCCGTCCTCTATGGCTACACCTTC
>-|TRBJ2-3|TRBD1|TRBV5-1
CASSLGDRAFTDTQYF
TGCGCCAGCAGCTTGGGGGACAGGGCTTTCACAGATACGCAGTATTTT
>-|TRBJ2-3|TRBD2|TRBV30
CAWSWGSVAGDTQYF
TGTGCCTGGAGTTGGGGGTCGGTAGCGGGAGATACGCAGTATTTT
>-|TRBJ1-6|-|TRBV5-1
CASSDSHNSPLHF
TGCGCCAGCAGCGATAGCCATAATTCACCCCTCCACTTT
>-|TRBJ2-5|TRBD1|TRBV15
CATSSGTGQETQYF
TGTGCCACCAGCAGTGGGACAGGCCAAGAGACCCAGTACTTC
>-|TRBJ2-5|-|TRBV7-5
CVRSPNDRVDQETQYF
TGTGTCAGAAGCCCAAATGACAGGGTTGATCAAGAGACCCAGTACTTC
>once|TRBJ1-4|-|TRBV6-6
CASSPPGQVVEKLFF
TGTGCCAGCAGTCCACCGGGACAAGTGGTAGAAAAACTGTTTTTT
>-|TRBJ2-3|-|TRBV30
CAWSVLDGGTRTDTQYF
TGTGCCTGGAGTGTACTAGATGGCGGAACCCGCACAGATACGCAGTATTTT
>-|TRBJ2-2|-|TRBV30
CAWTNTGELFF
TGTGCCTGGACGAACACCGGGGAGCTGTTTTTT
>-|TRBJ2-1|TRBD2|TRBV10-3
CALGTSGNNEQFF
TGTGCCCTCGGGACTAGCGGCAACAATGAGCAGTTCTTC
>-|TRBJ1-2|-|TRBV7-9
CASSLTSFSGYTF
TGTGCCAGCAGCTTAACATCGTTTTCAGGCTACACCTTC
>-|TRBJ1-1|-|TRBV9
CASSGSNTEAFF
TGTGCCAGCAGCGGTTCGAACACTGAAGCTTTCTTT
>-|TRBJ2-1|TRBD2|TRBV7-9
CASSSPGGESSGNEQFF
TGTGCCAGCAGCTCACCCGGGGGGGAGTCTAGCGGGAATGAGCAGTTCTTC
>-|TRBJ2-7|-|TRBV6-1
CASGDTAYEQYF
TGTGCCAGTGGGGACACTGCCTACGAGCAGTACTTC
>-|TRBJ2-7|-|TRBV4-1
CASSQEVRAPYQYF
TGCGCCAGCAGCCAAGAGGTTCGGGCGCCCTACCAGTACTTC